The present TCR beta chain was sequenced within a study of radiotherapy plus CTLA-4 blockade in lung cancer (dated by TCRdb to the late 2010s). For the study in its entirety: Among the enrolled patients, about 19% had an objective response, and approximately 33% reached disease control.

Receptors were amplified or captured by the immunoSEQ multiplex PCR assay. TCRdb re-hosts the immuneACCESS table, in-frame sequences only. Its copies lack some clones; in the studies checked, an unresolved V gene accounts for under half of them, and the cause for the rest is not known. Counted in this sample were about 91,000 clones; 72% of them appeared once. About 14% of the sample lies in the top ten. Focal radiation therapy combined with CTLA-4 blockade (ipilimumab) was tested in patients with chemo-refractory metastatic non-small-cell lung cancer. Findings and caveats that apply to the study as a whole: The strongest predictors of response, as reported, were early dynamic changes in blood T cell clones along with a rise in serum interferon-beta after radiation. After treatment with radiotherapy and ipilimumab, TCR clones that originated in tumors expanded in peripheral blood.

From a lookup of the germline V gene, CDR1 and CDR2 are SGHTA and FQGNSA. The junction shows trimming of 4 bases on V and 5 bases on J, and the gene matches do not reach 3 bases of it. The CDR3 sequence holds 14 residues, the cysteine and phenylalanine included. Only the CDR3 DNA stays, 42 bases, in frame from base 1. Regarding this clone: Its antigen is not yet known. Base qualities are not recorded, but no much larger clone differs from it by a single base.

The receptor comes from a human donor with non-small cell lung cancer that progressed on radiotherapy plus ipilimumab. This sequence uses TRBV7-2 and TRBJ1-4; the central 8 bases match TRBD1. The sequencing here drew on peripheral blood, taken from a patient treated with radiotherapy plus ipilimumab. The DNA is TGTGCCAGCAGCTCCCGGACAGGGAATGAAAAACTGTTTTTT. It codes for CASSSRTGNEKLFF.